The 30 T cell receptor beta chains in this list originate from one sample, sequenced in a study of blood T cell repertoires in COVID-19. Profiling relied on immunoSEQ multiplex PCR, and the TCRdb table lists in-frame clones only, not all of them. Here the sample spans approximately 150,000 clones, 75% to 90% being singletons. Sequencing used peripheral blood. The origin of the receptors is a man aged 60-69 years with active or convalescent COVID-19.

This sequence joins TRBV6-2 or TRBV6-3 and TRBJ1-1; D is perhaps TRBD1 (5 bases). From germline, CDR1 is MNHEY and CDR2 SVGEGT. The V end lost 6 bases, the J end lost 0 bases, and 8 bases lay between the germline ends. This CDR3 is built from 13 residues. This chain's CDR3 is CASSGHLNTEAFF. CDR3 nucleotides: TGTGCCAGCAGCGGACACCTGAACACTGAAGCTTTCTTT.

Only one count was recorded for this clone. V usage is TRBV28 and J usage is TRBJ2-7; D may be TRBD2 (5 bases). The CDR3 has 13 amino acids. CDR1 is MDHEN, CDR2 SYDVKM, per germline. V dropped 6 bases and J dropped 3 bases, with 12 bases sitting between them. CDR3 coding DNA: TGTGCCAGCAGGGTCACTAGAGGCTACGAGCAGTACTTC. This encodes CASRVTRGYEQYF.

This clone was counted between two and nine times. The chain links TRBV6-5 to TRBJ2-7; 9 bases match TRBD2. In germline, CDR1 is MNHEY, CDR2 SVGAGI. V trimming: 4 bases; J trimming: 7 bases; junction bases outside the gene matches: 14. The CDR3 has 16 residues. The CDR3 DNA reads TGTGCCAGCAGTTCTTTCTCAGCGGGAGGAAACCTAGAGCAGTACTTC. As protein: CASSSFSAGGNLEQYF.

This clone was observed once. The CDR3 spells CASSFGTGGYTEAFF. In DNA, the CDR3 is TGTGCCAGCAGTTTCGGGACAGGGGGTTACACTGAAGCTTTCTTT. The chain carries TRBV28 and TRBJ1-1; the match to TRBD1 covers 11 bases. V was clipped by 3 bases and J by 3 bases; unmatched bases: 3. Germline CDR1 MDHEN, CDR2 SYDVKM. The CDR3 is made up of 15 amino acids.

The CDR3 nucleotides are TGCGCCAGCAGTATCGGTAGCGAGCAGTACTTC. Translation: CASSIGSEQYF. J is TRBJ2-7 and V is TRBV5-1; D is uncertain. V was cut by 5 bases and J by 6 bases, with 9 bases left in between. This CDR3 contains 11 residues. Looked up from germline, CDR1 is SGHRS and CDR2 is YFSETQ.

DNA of the CDR3: TGTGCCAGCAGCGCCCGGAATGAGCAGTTCTTC. The encoded protein is CASSARNEQFF. This chain uses TRBV7-2 with TRBJ2-1, with D hard to call. Germline CDR1 reads SGHTA; CDR2 reads FQGNSA. CDR3 size: 11 residues. V lost 5 bases to trimming and J lost 7 bases, with 6 bases between them. The full variable domain, rest sourced from reference TRBV7-2 and TRBJ2-1, is GAGVSQSPSNKVTEKGKDVELRCDPISGHTALYWYRQSLGQGLEFLIYFQGNSAPDKSGLPSDRFSAERTGGSVSTLTIQRTQQEDSAVYLCASSARNEQFFGPGTRLTVL.

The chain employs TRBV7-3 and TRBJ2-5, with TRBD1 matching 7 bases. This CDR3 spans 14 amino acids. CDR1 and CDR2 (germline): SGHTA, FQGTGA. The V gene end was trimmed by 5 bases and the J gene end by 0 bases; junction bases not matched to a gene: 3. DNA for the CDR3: TGTGCCAGCAGCACGGGACAGTACCAAGAGACCCAGTACTTC. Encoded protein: CASSTGQYQETQYF.

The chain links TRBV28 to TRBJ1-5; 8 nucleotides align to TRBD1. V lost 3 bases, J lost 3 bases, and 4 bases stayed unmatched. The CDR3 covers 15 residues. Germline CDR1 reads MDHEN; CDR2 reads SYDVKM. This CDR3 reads CASSFTTGDNQPQHF. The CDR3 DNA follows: TGTGCCAGCAGTTTTACGACAGGGGACAATCAGCCCCAGCATTTT.

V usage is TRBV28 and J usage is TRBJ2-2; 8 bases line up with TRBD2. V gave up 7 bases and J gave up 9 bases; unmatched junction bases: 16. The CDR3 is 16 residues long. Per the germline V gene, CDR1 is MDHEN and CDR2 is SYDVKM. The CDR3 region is CASNRPGGSAHRELFF. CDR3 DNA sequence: TGTGCCAGCAACCGCCCGGGGGGGAGCGCTCACCGGGAGCTGTTTTTT.

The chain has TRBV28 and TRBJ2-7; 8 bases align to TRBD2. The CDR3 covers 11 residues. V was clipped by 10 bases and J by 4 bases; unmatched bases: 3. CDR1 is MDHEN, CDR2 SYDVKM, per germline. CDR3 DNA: TGTGCCACCGGGGGGGGGTACGAGCAGTACTTC. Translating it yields CATGGGYEQYF.

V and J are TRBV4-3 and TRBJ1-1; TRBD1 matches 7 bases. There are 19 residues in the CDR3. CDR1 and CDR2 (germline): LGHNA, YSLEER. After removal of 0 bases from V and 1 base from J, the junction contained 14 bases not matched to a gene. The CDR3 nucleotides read TGCGCCAGCAGCCAAGATATAACCCCAACGGACAGGAAGAACACTGAAGCTTTCTTT. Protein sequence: CASSQDITPTDRKNTEAFF.

The chain's CDR3 is CASSPPLAGAHEQYF. The CDR3 bases are TGTGCCAGCAGCCCCCCCCTAGCGGGAGCCCACGAGCAGTACTTC. The rearrangement joins TRBV3-1 (or the pseudogene TRBV3-2) to TRBJ2-7; TRBD2 agrees at 10 bases. This CDR3 contains 15 residues. Trimming at V came to 4 bases and at J to 5 bases, leaving 8 bases not matched to a gene. Germline lookup yields CDR1 LGHDT and CDR2 YNNKEL (reference sequence).

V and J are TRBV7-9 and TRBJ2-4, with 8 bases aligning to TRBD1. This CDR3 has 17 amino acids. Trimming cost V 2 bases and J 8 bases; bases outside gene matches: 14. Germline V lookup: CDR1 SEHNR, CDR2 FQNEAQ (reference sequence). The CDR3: CASSLPSGQGRGDIQYF. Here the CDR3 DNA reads TGTGCCAGCAGCTTACCTTCCGGACAGGGAAGGGGAGACATTCAGTACTTC.

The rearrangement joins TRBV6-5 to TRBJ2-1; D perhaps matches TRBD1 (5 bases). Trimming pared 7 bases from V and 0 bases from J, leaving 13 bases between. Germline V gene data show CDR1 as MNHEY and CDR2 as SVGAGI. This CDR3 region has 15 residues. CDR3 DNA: TGTGCCAGCACCCCCTACAGGAGCTCCTACAATGAGCAGTTCTTC. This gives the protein CASTPYRSSYNEQFF.

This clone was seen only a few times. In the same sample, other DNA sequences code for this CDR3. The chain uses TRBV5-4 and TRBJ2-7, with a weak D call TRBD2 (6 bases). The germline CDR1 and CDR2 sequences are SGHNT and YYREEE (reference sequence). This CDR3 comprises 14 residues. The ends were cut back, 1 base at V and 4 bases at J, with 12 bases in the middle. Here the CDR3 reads CASSLTGGPYEQYF. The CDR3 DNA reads TGTGCCAGCAGCTTGACCGGGGGACCGTACGAGCAGTACTTC.

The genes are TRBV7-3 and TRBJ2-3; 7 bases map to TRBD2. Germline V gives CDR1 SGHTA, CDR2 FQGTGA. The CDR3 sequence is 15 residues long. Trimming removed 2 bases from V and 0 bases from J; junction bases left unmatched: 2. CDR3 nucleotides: TGTGCCAGCAGCTTATTCGGGAGGAGCACAGATACGCAGTATTTT. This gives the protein CASSLFGRSTDTQYF.

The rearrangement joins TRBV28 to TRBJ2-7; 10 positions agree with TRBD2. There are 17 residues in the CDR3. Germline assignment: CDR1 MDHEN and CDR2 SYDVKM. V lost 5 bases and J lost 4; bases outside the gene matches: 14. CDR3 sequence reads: CASSARTSGEFGYEQYF. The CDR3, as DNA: TGTGCCAGCAGTGCCCGGACTAGCGGAGAATTCGGTTACGAGCAGTACTTC.

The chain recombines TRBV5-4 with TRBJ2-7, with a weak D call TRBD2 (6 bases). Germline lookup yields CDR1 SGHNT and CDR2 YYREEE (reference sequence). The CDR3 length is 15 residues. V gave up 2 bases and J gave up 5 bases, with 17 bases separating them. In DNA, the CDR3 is TGTGCCAGCAGCTTCCCCGGGACTTCCCGCCACGAGCAGTACTTC. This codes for CASSFPGTSRHEQYF.

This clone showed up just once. The CDR3 DNA reads TGTGCCAGCAGCGTAGCGCCCGCGGGGAACACCGGGGAGCTGTTTTTT. Translation: CASSVAPAGNTGELFF. The chain recombines TRBV9 with TRBJ2-2; tentatively, D is TRBD2 (5 bases). Germline CDR1 reads SGDLS; CDR2 reads YYNGEE. The CDR3 has 16 residues. Trimming pared 0 bases from V and 1 base from J, leaving 10 bases between.

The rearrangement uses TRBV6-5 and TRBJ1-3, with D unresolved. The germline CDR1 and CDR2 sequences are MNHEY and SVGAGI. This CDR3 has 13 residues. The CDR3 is CTTGTSSGNTIYF. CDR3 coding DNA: TGTACCACGGGAACAAGCTCTGGAAACACCATATATTTT.

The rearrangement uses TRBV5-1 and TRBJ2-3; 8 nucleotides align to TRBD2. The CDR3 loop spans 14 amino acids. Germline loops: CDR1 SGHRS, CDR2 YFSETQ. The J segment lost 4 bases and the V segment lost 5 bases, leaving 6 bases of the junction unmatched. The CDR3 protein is CASSSGGPPDTQYF. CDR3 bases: TGCGCCAGCAGTTCGGGAGGGCCCCCAGATACGCAGTATTTT.

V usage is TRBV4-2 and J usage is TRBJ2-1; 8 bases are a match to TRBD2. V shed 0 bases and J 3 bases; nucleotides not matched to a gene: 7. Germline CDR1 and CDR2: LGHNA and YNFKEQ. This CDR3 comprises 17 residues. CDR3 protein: CASSQDGAGGGYNEQFF. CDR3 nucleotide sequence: TGTGCCAGCAGCCAAGATGGGGCGGGGGGAGGCTACAATGAGCAGTTCTTC.

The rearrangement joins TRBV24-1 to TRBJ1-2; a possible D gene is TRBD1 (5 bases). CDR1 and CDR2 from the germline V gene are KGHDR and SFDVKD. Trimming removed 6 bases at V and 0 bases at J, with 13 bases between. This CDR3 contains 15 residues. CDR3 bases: TGTGCCACCAGTACGCGAGTAGGGGCTAACTATGGCTACACCTTC. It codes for CATSTRVGANYGYTF.

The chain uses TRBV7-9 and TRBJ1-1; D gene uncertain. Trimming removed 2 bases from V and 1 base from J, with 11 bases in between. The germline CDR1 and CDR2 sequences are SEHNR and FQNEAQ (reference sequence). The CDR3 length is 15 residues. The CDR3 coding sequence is TGTGCCAGCAGCTTATTGGAGGTCCGGAACACTGAAGCTTTCTTT. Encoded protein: CASSLLEVRNTEAFF.

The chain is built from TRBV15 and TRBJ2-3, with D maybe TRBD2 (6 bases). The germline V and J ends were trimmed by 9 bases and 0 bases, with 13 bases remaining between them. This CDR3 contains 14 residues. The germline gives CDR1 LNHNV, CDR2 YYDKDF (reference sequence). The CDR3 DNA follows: TGTGCCACGGAGGGATTAGTTAGCACAGATACGCAGTATTTT. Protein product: CATEGLVSTDTQYF.

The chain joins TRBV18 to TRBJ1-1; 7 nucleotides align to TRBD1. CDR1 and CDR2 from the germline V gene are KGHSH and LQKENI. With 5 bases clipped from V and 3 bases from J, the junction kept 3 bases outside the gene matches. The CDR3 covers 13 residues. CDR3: CASSKGADTEAFF. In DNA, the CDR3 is TGTGCCAGCTCAAAGGGGGCGGACACTGAAGCTTTCTTT.

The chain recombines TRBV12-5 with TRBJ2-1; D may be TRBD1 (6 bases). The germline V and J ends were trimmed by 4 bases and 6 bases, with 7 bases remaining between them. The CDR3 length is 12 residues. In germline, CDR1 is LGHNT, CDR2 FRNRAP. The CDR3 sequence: CASGWDINEQFF. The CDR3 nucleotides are TGTGCTAGTGGTTGGGACATCAATGAGCAGTTCTTC.

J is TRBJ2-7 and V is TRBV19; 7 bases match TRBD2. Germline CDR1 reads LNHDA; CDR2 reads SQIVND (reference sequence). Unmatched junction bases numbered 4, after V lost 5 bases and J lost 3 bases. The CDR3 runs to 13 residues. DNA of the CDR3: TGTGCCAGTAGTCTCGCGGGGGTCTACGAGCAGTACTTC. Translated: CASSLAGVYEQYF.

As DNA, the CDR3 is TGTGCCAGTAGTATCCTACAGGGGAATGAGCAGTTCTTC. Protein sequence: CASSILQGNEQFF. This chain uses TRBV19 with TRBJ2-1; TRBD1 matches at 7 bases. This CDR3 is built from 13 residues. J was trimmed by 7 bases and V by 3 bases; bases with no gene match: 3. The germline gives CDR1 LNHDA, CDR2 SQIVND (reference sequence).

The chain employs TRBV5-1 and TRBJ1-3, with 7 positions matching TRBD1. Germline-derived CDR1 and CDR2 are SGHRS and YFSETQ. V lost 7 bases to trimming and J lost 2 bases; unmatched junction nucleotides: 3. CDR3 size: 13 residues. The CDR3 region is CASQTGTGNTIYF. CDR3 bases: TGCGCCAGCCAGACAGGGACTGGAAACACCATATATTTT.